A single sample gave rise to the 22 T cell receptor beta chains below, sequenced in a study of shared clonotypes between healthy human individuals (dated by TCRdb to the early 2020s). Library preparation was by the immunoSEQ multiplex PCR assay. The table was pulled from immuneACCESS by TCRdb, which kept in-frame rearrangements only. Such tables lose some clones; where checked, under half of the loss comes from unresolved V genes, and the rest has no known cause. This sample lists about 490,000 clones; roughly 85% were detected once. Around 12% of the sample belongs to the ten largest clones. The sample taken for sequencing was PBMCs. The receptors here all came from a woman between 40 and 55 years old in good health. Some clones in this sample may be carry-over from other donors' samples.

The chain recombines TRBV7-3 with TRBJ2-2, with D perhaps TRBD2 (5 bases). The CDR3 consists of 16 residues. Per the germline V gene, CDR1 is SGHTA and CDR2 is FQGTGA. V lost 2 bases, J lost 5 bases, and 15 bases lay in between. CDR3 sequence reads: CASSLSPPTSTGELFF. CDR3 nucleotide sequence: TGTGCCAGCAGCTTATCCCCCCCAACTAGTACCGGGGAGCTGTTTTTT.

The chain employs TRBV30 and TRBJ1-2; no reliable D call. Germline CDR1 is GTSNPN and CDR2 is SVGIG (reference sequence). Trimming left V 0 bases short and J 5 bases short, with 7 bases between. CDR3 length equals 12 residues. CDR3 loop: CAWSVLGYGYTF. The CDR3 nucleotides are TGTGCCTGGAGTGTACTTGGATATGGCTACACCTTC.

This chain links TRBV18 with TRBJ1-4; no clear D gene. V lost 3 bases to trimming and J lost 5 bases, with 7 bases between them. The germline CDR1 and CDR2 sequences are KGHSH and LQKENI. The CDR3 length is 13 residues. CDR3 bases: TGTGCCAGCTCACCCAGCCTAAATGAAAAACTGTTTTTT. Protein sequence: CASSPSLNEKLFF.

The chain couples TRBV30 to TRBJ2-5; TRBD1 agrees at 7 bases. The J segment lost 4 bases and the V segment lost 3 bases, leaving 5 bases of the junction unmatched. The CDR3 covers 13 residues. Germline CDR1 is GTSNPN and CDR2 is SVGIG (reference sequence). The CDR3, as DNA: TGTGCCTGGAGGACGAGGGGGCGAGAGACCCAGTACTTC. Protein: CAWRTRGRETQYF.

This chain joins TRBV28 and TRBJ2-3; TRBD1 is a possible D gene (6 bases). Trimming took off 6 bases at V and 8 bases at J, with 21 bases between the two ends. Per the germline V gene, CDR1 is MDHEN and CDR2 is SYDVKM. The CDR3 is 15 residues long. The CDR3 DNA reads as TGTGCCAGCAGCCCTAGGACAGCTCAAAGAAGTACGCAGTATTTT. Translated: CASSPRTAQRSTQYF. The complete variable domain, with remaining parts taken from reference TRBV28 and TRBJ2-3, reads DVKVTQSSRYLVKRTGEKVFLECVQDMDHENMFWYRQDPGLGLRLIYFSYDVKMKEKGDIPEGYSVSREKKERFSLILESASTNQTSMYLCASSPRTAQRSTQYFGPGTRLTVL.

The CDR3 here is CAAQDGLAYEQYF. The CDR3 DNA reads as TGTGCCGCCCAGGACGGACTAGCCTACGAGCAGTACTTC. The chain is built from TRBV10-3 and TRBJ2-7; 7 bases fit TRBD2. J gave up 2 bases and V 11 bases, and 9 bases lay outside the gene matches. Germline V gives CDR1 ENHRY, CDR2 SYGVKD. CDR3 size: 13 residues.

Regarding this clone: The sample has other DNA sequences that encode this CDR3 too. This rearrangement joins TRBV6-1 to TRBJ1-3; 7 nucleotides line up with TRBD1. Looked up from germline, CDR1 is MNHNS and CDR2 is SASEGT. This CDR3 is 13 amino acids long. J lost 4 bases, V lost 6 bases, and 3 bases had no gene match. The CDR3 here is CASSPGQGNTIYF. DNA of the CDR3: TGTGCCAGCAGCCCGGGACAGGGAAACACCATATATTTT.

The chain carries TRBV29-1 and TRBJ1-2, with TRBD1 matching 7 bases. Per the germline V gene, CDR1 is SQVTM and CDR2 is ANQGSEA. This CDR3 is built from 15 residues. V dropped 4 bases and J dropped 2; count of bases not matched to a gene: 10. The CDR3 DNA is TGCAGCGTTGGAGAGGGAGGGGGCCCAAACTATGGCTACACCTTC. This codes for CSVGEGGGPNYGYTF.

The rearrangement joins TRBV10-2 to TRBJ1-2, with no clear D. Germline lookup yields CDR1 WSHSY and CDR2 SAAADI. Trimming removed 3 bases from V and 6 bases from J, with 8 bases in between. The CDR3 extends over 12 amino acids. The CDR3: CASSEFGDGYTF. For the CDR3, the DNA is TGCGCCAGCAGTGAATTCGGGGATGGCTACACCTTC.

A single count supports this clone. V and J are TRBV5-1 and TRBJ1-1; 7 bases agree with TRBD1. This CDR3 has 15 amino acids. Trimming took 2 bases from V and 1 from J; bases not matched to a gene: 5. Germline lookup yields CDR1 SGHRS and CDR2 YFSETQ. For the CDR3, the DNA is TGCGCCAGCAGCTTTTACAGGGGCCCGAACACTGAAGCTTTCTTT. It specifies CASSFYRGPNTEAFF.

The J gene is TRBJ2-7, the V gene TRBV6-5; D perhaps matches TRBD2 (6 bases). This CDR3 contains 15 residues. Between the trimmed V and J ends, which lost 10 bases and 1 base, there was a span of 20 bases. The germline CDR1 and CDR2 sequences are MNHEY and SVGAGI. As DNA, the CDR3 is TGTGCCATTTCCAGCGGTGGGGGAGGTTCCTACGAGCAGTACTTC. Translation: CAISSGGGGSYEQYF.

This chain joins TRBV7-2 and TRBJ1-2; 8 bases align to TRBD1. The V and J ends lost 5 bases and 7 bases, in that order; junction bases with no gene match: 3. Germline assignment: CDR1 SGHTA and CDR2 FQGNSA. The CDR3 runs to 12 residues. The chain's CDR3 is CASSVTGAGYTF. CDR3 nucleotide sequence: TGTGCCAGCAGCGTGACAGGGGCTGGCTACACCTTC.

This clone appeared a few times. A far larger clone is a single base away, which makes a read error likely. The V call is TRBV2, the J call TRBJ1-5; D perhaps matches TRBD1 (6 bases). The CDR3 has 14 residues. The V gene lost 4 bases and the J gene lost 5 bases, with 12 bases spanning the gap. Germline V gives CDR1 SNHLY, CDR2 FYNNEI. Here the CDR3 DNA reads TGTGCCAGCAGTGGATTGGACAGCGATCAGCCCCAGCATTTT. This encodes CASSGLDSDQPQHF.

The chain is built from TRBV5-4 and TRBJ2-7; D is uncertain. In germline, CDR1 is SGHNT, CDR2 YYREEE (reference sequence). CDR3 length equals 14 residues. Trimming pared 2 bases from V and 3 bases from J, leaving 12 bases between. CDR3: CASSFVGMVYEQYF. CDR3 sequence (DNA): TGTGCCAGCAGCTTTGTCGGTATGGTCTACGAGCAGTACTTC.

The chain recombines TRBV15 with TRBJ2-3; D gene uncertain. V dropped 1 base and J dropped 5 bases, with 4 bases sitting between them. CDR1 and CDR2 from the germline V gene are LNHNV and YYDKDF (reference sequence). This CDR3 spans 12 amino acids. CDR3 loop: CATSRVEDTQYF. For the CDR3, the DNA is TGTGCCACCAGCAGAGTTGAAGATACGCAGTATTTT.

The V call is TRBV29-1, the J call TRBJ2-5, with D unresolved. V was shortened by 7 bases and J by 2 bases, with 5 bases between the two germline ends. Germline V CDR1 and CDR2: SQVTM, ANQGSEA. The CDR3 extends over 10 amino acids. This CDR3 reads CSGGQETQYF. CDR3 nucleotide sequence: TGCAGCGGTGGGCAAGAGACCCAGTACTTC.

This clone was seen only a few times. Other DNA sequences within the sample encode an identical CDR3. The chain's CDR3 is CSARGAFF. The CDR3 coding sequence is TGCAGTGCTAGAGGCGCTTTCTTT. The chain carries TRBV20-1 and TRBJ1-1; D unclear. Per the germline V gene, CDR1 is DFQATT and CDR2 is SNEGSKA (reference sequence). Trimming shortened V by 1 base and J by 11 bases, and 2 bases separated the two germline ends. This CDR3 has 8 residues.

V gene TRBV4-2 combines with J gene TRBJ1-1; D is possibly TRBD1 (5 bases). The CDR3 is made up of 15 amino acids. Germline V lookup: CDR1 LGHNA, CDR2 YNFKEQ. V was clipped by 3 bases and J by 5 bases, with 16 bases between them. For the CDR3, the DNA is TGTGCCAGCAGCCAGGGGTTCGGACATTCTACTGAAGCTTTCTTT. Its protein product is CASSQGFGHSTEAFF.

The rearrangement joins TRBV5-1 to TRBJ2-3, with a possible D match to TRBD2 (6 bases). V was clipped by 1 base and J by 0 bases, with 12 bases between them. The germline gives CDR1 SGHRS, CDR2 YFSETQ. The CDR3 totals 16 residues. CDR3 DNA: TGCGCCAGCAGCTTGACAGCGGGTTCTAGCACAGATACGCAGTATTTT. Translation: CASSLTAGSSTDTQYF.

The chain employs TRBV5-4 and TRBJ1-2, with 9 bases fitting TRBD1. V shed 2 bases and J 6 bases; nucleotides not matched to a gene: 2. Germline values: CDR1 SGHNT, CDR2 YYREEE (reference sequence). CDR3 size: 13 residues. CDR3: CASSLQGAHGYTF. The CDR3 DNA reads TGTGCCAGCAGCTTACAGGGGGCCCATGGCTACACCTTC.

V and J are TRBV27 and TRBJ2-2, with D uncertain. Trimming pared 0 bases from V and 7 bases from J, leaving 15 bases between. Per germline, CDR1 MNHEY and CDR2 SMNVEV (reference sequence). This CDR3 region has 16 residues. As DNA, the CDR3 is TGTGCCAGCAGTTTATCGGGTAGCATTCGCGTCGGGGAGCTGTTTTTT. This encodes CASSLSGSIRVGELFF.

The chain uses TRBV5-4 and TRBJ2-1, with 8 positions matching TRBD2. V was pared by 0 bases and J by 2 bases, with 4 bases of the junction left unmatched. This CDR3 region has 16 residues. CDR1 is SGHNT, CDR2 YYREEE, per germline (reference sequence). The CDR3 region is CASSLGREAPYNEQFF. The CDR3 DNA sequence: TGTGCCAGCAGCTTGGGGCGGGAGGCCCCCTACAATGAGCAGTTCTTC.